This TCR beta chain was documented in a study of Graves' ophthalmopathy and Graves' hyperthyroidism. Only a few counts were recorded for this clonotype. An end of the junction differs from the germline gene, which may be a read error. The authors amplified TCR beta CDR3 regions from RNA transcripts. Second-round multiplex PCR came after first-round RT-PCR with HTBI primers. TCRdb recomputed calls from the multiplex PCR reads with MiXCR, one row per CDR3 protein. The table lists 220,000 or so distinct CDR3 sequences, under 25% of them singletons. From germline, CDR1 is MGHRA and CDR2 YSYEKL. This CDR3 comprises 15 residues.

V gene TRBV4-1 combines with J gene TRBJ2-7; D not resolved. This clonotype originated in a woman in her forties or fifties with Graves' ophthalmopathy. Source material: peripheral blood. The CDR3 loop reads CVSSQVPRIDYEQYF. The CDR3 DNA is TGCGTCAGCAGCCAAGTTCCGAGGATAGACTACGAGCAGTACTTC.